The sequence of this TCR beta chain was determined in a study of control samples from healthy donors and cancer patients. This clone was detected a few times. Trimming removed 0 bases at V and 7 bases at J, with 4 bases between. The CDR3 runs to 11 residues. Germline-derived CDR1 and CDR2 are LGHDT and YNNKEL (reference sequence). Repertoires were generated with immunoSEQ multiplex PCR, while TCRdb's copy carries only in-frame clones and drops some. Of 170,000 or so clones in the sample, 94% were seen once. The sequencing sample was made of blood. This clonotype originated in a woman aged 18-35 years in good health. The chain carries TRBV3-1 (or the pseudogene TRBV3-2) and TRBJ2-7; D unclear. The CDR3 nucleotides read TGTGCCAGCAGCCAAGAAACAGAGCAGTACTTC. The encoded protein is CASSQETEQYF.